The 26 T cell receptor beta chains in this list originate from one sample, sequenced in a study of response to subunit inactivated influenza vaccine. In TCRdb, the RT-PCR reads were re-called with MiXCR into one record per CDR3 protein. The repertoire includes some 570,000 distinct CDR3 sequences, approximately 11% of them detected once, and 9.5% to 12% sits in the top ten. Separately, the same data were catalogued under a study of T cells expressing NK-cell markers. This second study says: 5'RACE template switching built TCR beta cDNA with unique molecular identifiers.

The sample was PBMCs from blood, taken on the day of vaccination. These receptors came from a man aged 45 to 65 who received an inactivated influenza vaccine.

This clonotype appeared a few times. This chain's CDR3 is CASSPSAQGSYEQYF. The CDR3 coding sequence is TGTGCCAGCAGCCCCTCGGCCCAGGGTTCCTACGAGCAGTACTTC. The chain joins TRBV28 to TRBJ2-7, with D tentatively TRBD1 (5 bases). CDR3 length: 15 residues. Germline V gene lookup returns CDR1 MDHEN and CDR2 SYDVKM. V was shortened by 6 bases and J by 1 base, with 16 bases between the two germline ends.

This clonotype has more than one count but fewer than ten. Here the CDR3 reads CASSLDRPTNEKLFF. The CDR3 nucleotides are TGCGCCAGCAGTCTTGACAGGCCAACTAATGAAAAACTGTTTTTT. The chain links TRBV5-1 to TRBJ1-4, with D maybe TRBD1 (6 bases). Germline CDR1 SGHRS, CDR2 YFSETQ. V lost 5 bases and J 0 bases, leaving 11 bases between the germline ends. This CDR3 is built from 15 residues.

This clonotype has only a few counts. The chain couples TRBV5-1 to TRBJ2-1; 7 bases are a match to TRBD2. Germline V gene lookup returns CDR1 SGHRS and CDR2 YFSETQ. The J segment lost 6 bases and the V segment lost 0 bases, leaving 6 bases of the junction unmatched. The CDR3 is made up of 15 amino acids. CDR3 bases: TGCGCCAGCAGCTTGGAGGCCGGGGGGTTCAATGAGCAGTTCTTC. It specifies CASSLEAGGFNEQFF.

A few counts support this clonotype. The chain joins TRBV24-1 to TRBJ2-1; D not resolved. The CDR3 has 16 residues. The V and J ends lost 6 bases and 0 bases respectively, with 14 bases between them. Germline lookup yields CDR1 KGHDR and CDR2 SFDVKD. The CDR3 DNA reads as TGTGCCACCAGTAGCGATGTTAGTAGCTCCTACAATGAGCAGTTCTTC. Protein sequence: CATSSDVSSSYNEQFF.

This clonotype has a handful of counts. V and J are TRBV4-3 and TRBJ2-3; possibly TRBD1 or TRBD2 for D (5 bases each). The CDR3 contains 15 residues. With 0 bases removed from V and 7 bases from J, the gap between germline ends came to 14 bases. CDR1 LGHNA and CDR2 YSLEER come from the germline V gene. The CDR3: CASSQDRGPWNTQYF. CDR3 in DNA: TGCGCCAGCAGCCAAGATCGGGGACCCTGGAATACGCAGTATTTT.

The V gene is TRBV21-1, the J gene TRBJ2-4; the D call TRBD2 from the table was never checked on the DNA. TRBV21-1 is a pseudogene locus. This CDR3 has 20 amino acids. CDR3 sequence (DNA): TGTGCCAGCAGCAAAGCAGTGGGACTAGCGGTGGGACTGGCCAAAAACATTCAGTACTTC. Residues: CASSKAVGLAVGLAKNIQYF.

This clonotype has a count of ten or more. J is TRBJ1-2 and V is TRBV7-9; 10 bases are shared with TRBD1. Germline lookup yields CDR1 SEHNR and CDR2 FQNEAQ (reference sequence). This CDR3 contains 15 residues. Unmatched junction bases numbered 10, after V lost 5 bases and J lost 7 bases. The CDR3 here is CASSTRQGASGGYTF. DNA for the CDR3: TGTGCCAGCAGCACCAGACAGGGGGCCTCGGGTGGCTACACCTTC.

This clonotype turned up a few times. The chain recombines TRBV4-2 with TRBJ1-1; 7 positions agree with TRBD1. V trimming: 0 bases; J trimming: 4 bases; junction bases outside the gene matches: 5. In germline, CDR1 is LGHNA, CDR2 YNFKEQ. The CDR3 extends over 15 amino acids. CDR3 nucleotides: TGTGCCAGCAGCCAAGAAATATCAGGGGGCACTGAAGCTTTCTTT. As protein: CASSQEISGGTEAFF.

This clonotype appeared a few times. The chain joins TRBV12-3 or TRBV12-4 to TRBJ1-5, with D perhaps TRBD1 (5 bases). The CDR3 runs 14 residues. Deletions cut 5 bases from V and 3 bases from J, with 11 bases between. CDR3 region: CASSGGRNNQPQHF. The CDR3 DNA reads as TGTGCCAGCAGTGGGGGGAGAAACAATCAGCCCCAGCATTTT.

This clonotype has a handful of counts. J is TRBJ2-5 and V is TRBV7-2; a possible D gene is TRBD1 (6 bases). Trimming pared 0 bases from V and 2 bases from J, leaving 13 bases between. Germline V gene sequence: CDR1 SGHTA, CDR2 FQGNSA. This CDR3 comprises 16 residues. CDR3 loop: CASSLALGQSQETQYF. The CDR3 region has the DNA TGTGCCAGCAGCTTAGCGCTAGGACAGAGTCAAGAGACCCAGTACTTC.

This clonotype was found many times. The chain carries TRBV7-6 and TRBJ1-4; a weak D match, TRBD1 (5 bases). The germline V and J ends were trimmed by 8 bases and 6 bases, with 13 bases remaining between them. CDR1 and CDR2 from the germline V gene are SGHVS and FNYEAQ. This CDR3 spans 13 amino acids. The CDR3 sequence is CASAGGKYEKLFF. DNA of the CDR3: TGTGCCAGCGCGGGGGGTAAATATGAAAAACTGTTTTTT.

V and J are TRBV6-2 or TRBV6-3 and TRBJ1-1; perhaps TRBD1 as D (6 bases). This CDR3 contains 16 residues. Germline V gene data show CDR1 as MNHEY and CDR2 as SVGEGT. The ends were cut back, 2 bases at V and 5 bases at J, with 18 bases in the middle. The CDR3 DNA reads TGTGCCAGCAGTTACCCCTTACGGGGGGCGCGGACTGAAGCTTTCTTT. Translating gives CASSYPLRGARTEAFF.

J is TRBJ2-5 and V is TRBV12-3 or TRBV12-4; TRBD1 matches at 7 bases. V gave up 6 bases and J gave up 5 bases; unmatched junction bases: 9. The CDR3 contains 14 residues. Here the CDR3 reads CASRLTGPRETQYF. The CDR3 bases are TGTGCCAGCAGACTGACAGGGCCTAGGGAGACCCAGTACTTC.

This clonotype appeared many times. The gene calls are TRBV12-3 or TRBV12-4 and TRBJ2-4; 8 bases match TRBD1. The junction had 0 bases not matched to a gene; V was cut back by 5 bases and J by 6 bases. This CDR3 is built from 12 residues. The CDR3 DNA reads as TGTGCCAGCAGTACAGGGGGAAACATTCAGTACTTC. It translates to CASSTGGNIQYF.

The chain links TRBV3-1 to TRBJ2-5; TRBD2 is a possible D gene (5 bases). The germline CDR1 and CDR2 sequences are LGHDT and YNNKEL (reference sequence). Trimming took off 3 bases at V and 4 bases at J, with 21 bases between the two ends. The CDR3 spans 17 residues. The DNA of the CDR3 is TGTGCCAGCAGCCATAGAGGAGGAGGCGAGGCCAGAGAGACCCAGTACTTC. Residues: CASSHRGGGEARETQYF.

This clonotype has at least ten counts. The gene calls are TRBV29-1 and TRBJ2-7; D possibly uses TRBD1 or TRBD2 (5 bases each). The V and J ends lost 1 base and 2 bases respectively, with 9 bases between them. Germline CDR1 and CDR2: SQVTM and ANQGSEA. This CDR3 comprises 13 residues. Written as DNA, the CDR3 is TGCAGCGTTGAAGGTCAGGGACCCTACGAGCAGTACTTC. Protein product: CSVEGQGPYEQYF.

This clonotype was counted only a few times. This rearrangement joins TRBV5-1 to TRBJ2-3; D could derive from TRBD1 or TRBD2 (6 bases each). Germline CDR1 reads SGHRS; CDR2 reads YFSETQ. V was clipped by 0 bases and J by 4 bases, with 12 bases between them. The CDR3 is 15 amino acids. The DNA for the CDR3 is TGCGCCAGCAGCTTGGTCCCGGGGGCAGCAGATACGCAGTATTTT. Its protein is CASSLVPGAADTQYF.

This clonotype was counted a few times. This rearrangement joins TRBV12-3 or TRBV12-4 to TRBJ2-7; no reliable D call. V was pared by 4 bases and J by 5 bases, with 12 bases between. This CDR3 comprises 13 residues. CDR3 sequence: CASSSHPLNEQYF. The CDR3 region has the DNA TGTGCCAGCAGTTCCCACCCTTTGAACGAGCAGTACTTC.

This clonotype was counted many times. The J gene is TRBJ2-3, the V gene TRBV5-1; D not resolved. CDR1 and CDR2 from the germline V gene are SGHRS and YFSETQ. The germline V and J ends were trimmed by 0 bases and 2 bases, with 13 bases remaining between them. This CDR3 contains 16 residues. The CDR3 region is CASSLDVRRVTDTQYF. CDR3 DNA sequence: TGCGCCAGCAGCTTGGACGTCAGGCGTGTCACAGATACGCAGTATTTT.

This clonotype has a count of ten or more. The chain uses TRBV2 and TRBJ1-1, with D perhaps matching TRBD1 (6 bases). V was cut by 6 bases and J by 1 base, with 12 bases left in between. The CDR3 runs 14 residues. The germline gives CDR1 SNHLY, CDR2 FYNNEI. The CDR3 region is CASREDSWNTEAFF. The CDR3 coding sequence is TGTGCCAGCAGAGAGGACAGCTGGAACACTGAAGCTTTCTTT. The entire variable domain, with the rest obtained from reference TRBV2 and TRBJ1-1, is as follows: EPEVTQTPSHQVTQMGQEVILRCVPISNHLYFYWYRQILGQKVEFLVSFYNNEISEKSEIFDDQFSVERPDGSNFTLKIRSTKLEDSAMYFCASREDSWNTEAFFGQGTRLTVV.

The sample holds a few counts of this clonotype. The rearrangement uses TRBV5-1 and TRBJ1-4, with TRBD1 as a possible D gene (6 bases). V was cut by 2 bases and J by 4 bases, with 12 bases left in between. The CDR3 length is 15 residues. Germline lookup yields CDR1 SGHRS and CDR2 YFSETQ. The CDR3 region has the DNA TGCGCCAGCAGCTTACAGGGTGCAAATAATGAAAAACTGTTTTTT. This sequence encodes CASSLQGANNEKLFF.

This chain joins TRBV10-3 and TRBJ2-7, with D possibly TRBD2 on 5 matching bases. Looked up from germline, CDR1 is ENHRY and CDR2 is SYGVKD. The germline V and J ends were trimmed by 5 bases and 2 bases, with 13 bases remaining between them. CDR3 length: 14 amino acids. This chain's CDR3 is CAISIPGKAYEQYF. The CDR3 DNA reads as TGTGCCATCAGTATCCCCGGGAAAGCCTACGAGCAGTACTTC.

The V call is TRBV2, the J call TRBJ2-7; D is perhaps TRBD1 (5 bases). Trimming left V 6 bases short and J 3 bases short, with 15 bases between. This CDR3 region has 14 residues. The germline V gene has CDR1 SNHLY and CDR2 FYNNEI. The CDR3 DNA reads as TGTGCCAGCAGAGGGCAGGGAAAACTCTACGAGCAGTACTTC. This gives the protein CASRGQGKLYEQYF.

This clonotype has only a few counts. The chain is built from TRBV28 and TRBJ2-3, with 9 bases aligning to TRBD2. There are 18 residues in the CDR3. Trimming removed 1 base from V and 0 bases from J; junction bases left unmatched: 8. Per the germline V gene, CDR1 is MDHEN and CDR2 is SYDVKM. CDR3: CASSLLGVAGASTDTQYF. Written as DNA, the CDR3 is TGTGCCAGCAGTTTATTAGGGGTAGCGGGGGCTAGCACAGATACGCAGTATTTT.

The rearrangement uses TRBV2 and TRBJ2-5; either TRBD1 or TRBD2 may fit D (5 bases each). This CDR3 has 14 residues. Germline CDR1 is SNHLY and CDR2 is FYNNEI. V lost 8 bases to trimming and J lost 1 base, with 14 bases between them. This CDR3 reads CASRTRGTQETQYF. The DNA for the CDR3 is TGTGCCAGCCGTACCAGAGGGACCCAAGAGACCCAGTACTTC.

The chain is built from TRBV30 and TRBJ2-5, with D unresolved. The V end lost 3 bases, the J end lost 4 bases, and 18 bases lay between the germline ends. CDR3 length: 15 amino acids. Germline CDR1 is GTSNPN and CDR2 is SVGIG (reference sequence). The CDR3 DNA follows: TGTGCCTGGAGCAGAACCGGGTCAACCAGAGAGACCCAGTACTTC. Residues: CAWSRTGSTRETQYF. Full variable domain (rest looked up from reference TRBV30 and TRBJ2-5): SQTIHQWPATLVQPVGSPLSLECTVEGTSNPNLYWYRQAAGRGLQLLFYSVGIGQISSEVPQNLSASRPQDRQFILSSKKLLLSDSGFYLCAWSRTGSTRETQYFGPGTRLLVL.